This TCR beta chain derives from a study of blood T cell repertoires in COVID-19. About the study: Sites across the United States, Italy and Spain contributed samples from acute and convalescent COVID-19. From T cells, B-cell-depleted T cells, or PBMCs came the material, which was cDNA or gDNA.

Only a few counts were recorded for this clone. Authors' methods: Estimates of nucleated cell counts were drawn from the amplification of reference gene primers. The data were produced by immunoSEQ multiplex PCR, yet TCRdb's version contains in-frame clones alone and is incomplete. The DNA was the basis for D and trimming; V, J and clone size are from that table. This table has about 340,000 clones, 83% appearing once. V lost 7 bases, J lost 2 bases, and 4 bases stayed unmatched. This CDR3 comprises 13 residues. Per germline, CDR1 MNHEY and CDR2 SVGAGI. Sequenced input: peripheral blood. V is TRBV6-5 and J is TRBJ1-2, with TRBD1 identical over 7 bases. The source is a man aged 25-45 years with active or convalescent COVID-19. The CDR3 DNA follows: TGTGCCAGCAAGGACAGGATAAACTATGGCTACACCTTC. It yields the protein CASKDRINYGYTF.